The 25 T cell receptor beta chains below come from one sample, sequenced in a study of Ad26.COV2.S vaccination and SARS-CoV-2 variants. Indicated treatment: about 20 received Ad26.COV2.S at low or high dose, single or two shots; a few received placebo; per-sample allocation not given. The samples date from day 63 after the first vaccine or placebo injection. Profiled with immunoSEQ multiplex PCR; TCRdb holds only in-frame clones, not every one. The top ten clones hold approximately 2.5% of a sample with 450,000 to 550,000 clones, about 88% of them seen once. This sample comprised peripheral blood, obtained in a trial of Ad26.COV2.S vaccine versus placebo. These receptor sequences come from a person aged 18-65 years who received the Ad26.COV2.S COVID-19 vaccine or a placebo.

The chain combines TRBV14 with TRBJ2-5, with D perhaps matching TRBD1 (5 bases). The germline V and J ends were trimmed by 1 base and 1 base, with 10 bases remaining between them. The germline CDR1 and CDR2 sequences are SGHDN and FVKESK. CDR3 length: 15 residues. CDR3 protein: CASSQAGGAQETQYF. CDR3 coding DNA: TGTGCCAGCAGCCAAGCTGGTGGGGCCCAAGAGACCCAGTACTTC. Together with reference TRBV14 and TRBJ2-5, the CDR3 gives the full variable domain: EAGVTQFPSHSVIEKGQTVTLRCDPISGHDNLYWYRRVMGKEIKFLLHFVKESKQDESGMPNNRFLAERTGGTYSTLKVQPAELEDSGVYFCASSQAGGAQETQYFGPGTRLLVL.

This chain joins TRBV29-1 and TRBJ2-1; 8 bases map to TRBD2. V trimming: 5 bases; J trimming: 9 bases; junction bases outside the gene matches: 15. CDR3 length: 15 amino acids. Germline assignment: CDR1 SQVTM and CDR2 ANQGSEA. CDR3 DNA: TGCAGCGTTACCGTGGCGGGAGGATATGAAATTGAGCAGTTCTTC. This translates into CSVTVAGGYEIEQFF.

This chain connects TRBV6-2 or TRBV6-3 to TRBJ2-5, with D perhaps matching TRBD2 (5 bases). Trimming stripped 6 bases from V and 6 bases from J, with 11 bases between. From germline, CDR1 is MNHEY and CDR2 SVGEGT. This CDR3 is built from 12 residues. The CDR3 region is CASSPGEQTQYF. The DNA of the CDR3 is TGTGCCAGCAGCCCCGGGGAGCAGACCCAGTACTTC.

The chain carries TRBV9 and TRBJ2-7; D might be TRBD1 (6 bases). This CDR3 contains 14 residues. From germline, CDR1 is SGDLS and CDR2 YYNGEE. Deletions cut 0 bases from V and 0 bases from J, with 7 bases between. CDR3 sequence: CASSVGGPSYEQYF. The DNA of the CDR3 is TGTGCCAGCAGCGTAGGGGGGCCCTCCTACGAGCAGTACTTC.

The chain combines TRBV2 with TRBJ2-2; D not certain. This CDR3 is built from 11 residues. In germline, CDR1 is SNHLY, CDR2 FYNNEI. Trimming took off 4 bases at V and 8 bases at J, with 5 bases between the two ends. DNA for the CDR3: TGTGCCAGCAGTGTAATAGGGGAGCTGTTTTTT. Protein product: CASSVIGELFF.

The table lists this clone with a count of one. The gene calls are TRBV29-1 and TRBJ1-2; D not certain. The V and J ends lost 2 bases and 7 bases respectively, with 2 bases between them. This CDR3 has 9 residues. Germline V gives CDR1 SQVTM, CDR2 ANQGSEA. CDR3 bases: TGCAGCGTTGAAATTGGCTACACCTTC. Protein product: CSVEIGYTF.

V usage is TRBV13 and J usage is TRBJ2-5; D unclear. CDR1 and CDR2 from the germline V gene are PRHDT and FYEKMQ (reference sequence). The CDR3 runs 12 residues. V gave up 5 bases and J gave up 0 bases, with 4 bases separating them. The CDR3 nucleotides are TGTGCCAGCAGCCCCGACCAAGAGACCCAGTACTTC. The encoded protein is CASSPDQETQYF.

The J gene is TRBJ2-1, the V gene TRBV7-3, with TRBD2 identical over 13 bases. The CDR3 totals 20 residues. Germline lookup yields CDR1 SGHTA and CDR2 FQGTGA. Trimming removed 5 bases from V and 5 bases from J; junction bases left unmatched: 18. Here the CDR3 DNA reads TGTGCCAGCAGCGTACTAGCGGGAGGGCCCTCGATACAAAATCACAATGAGCAGTTCTTC. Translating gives CASSVLAGGPSIQNHNEQFF.

As DNA, the CDR3 is TGCGCCAGCAGCCCCACCCCTTCGACAGGGAAGACAGATACGCAGTATTTT. Residues: CASSPTPSTGKTDTQYF. The rearrangement joins TRBV5-1 to TRBJ2-3; 7 bases align to TRBD1. This CDR3 has 17 residues. Germline V gene lookup returns CDR1 SGHRS and CDR2 YFSETQ. Trimming removed 4 bases from V and 3 bases from J; junction bases left unmatched: 14.

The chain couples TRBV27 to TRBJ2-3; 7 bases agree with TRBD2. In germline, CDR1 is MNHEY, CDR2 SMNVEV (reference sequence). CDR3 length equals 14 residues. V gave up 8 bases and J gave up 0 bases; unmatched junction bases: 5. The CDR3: CASQVGGSTDTQYF. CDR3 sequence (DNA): TGTGCCAGCCAGGTGGGGGGGAGCACAGATACGCAGTATTTT.

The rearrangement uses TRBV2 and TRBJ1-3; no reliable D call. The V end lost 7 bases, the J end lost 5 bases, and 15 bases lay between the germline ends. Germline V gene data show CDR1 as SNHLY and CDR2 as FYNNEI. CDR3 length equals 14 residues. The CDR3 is CASTESGRRNTIYF. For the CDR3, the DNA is TGTGCCAGCACCGAATCTGGTCGGAGAAACACCATATATTTT.

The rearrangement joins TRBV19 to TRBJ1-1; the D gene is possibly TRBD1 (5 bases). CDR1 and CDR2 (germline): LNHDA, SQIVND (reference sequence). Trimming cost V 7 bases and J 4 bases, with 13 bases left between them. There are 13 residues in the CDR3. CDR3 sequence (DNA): TGTGCCAGTATTTCGCGGGGGTTCACTGAAGCTTTCTTT. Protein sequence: CASISRGFTEAFF.

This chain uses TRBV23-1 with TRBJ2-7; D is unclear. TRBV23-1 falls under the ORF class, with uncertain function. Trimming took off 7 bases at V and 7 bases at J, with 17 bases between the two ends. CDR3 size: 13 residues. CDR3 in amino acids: CASTPTYSKEQYV. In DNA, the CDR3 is TGCGCCAGCACTCCGACCTATAGTAAAGAGCAGTACGTC.

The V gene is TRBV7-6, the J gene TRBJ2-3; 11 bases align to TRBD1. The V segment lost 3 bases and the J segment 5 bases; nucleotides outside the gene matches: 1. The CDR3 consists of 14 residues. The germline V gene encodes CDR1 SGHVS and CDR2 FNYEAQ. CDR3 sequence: CASSFGTGGDTQYF. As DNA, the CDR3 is TGTGCCAGCAGCTTCGGGACAGGGGGAGATACGCAGTATTTT.

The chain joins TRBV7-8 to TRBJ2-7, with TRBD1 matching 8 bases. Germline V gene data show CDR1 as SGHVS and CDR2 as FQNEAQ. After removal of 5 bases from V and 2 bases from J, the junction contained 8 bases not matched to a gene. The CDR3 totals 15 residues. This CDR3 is CASSLGPGQAYEQYF. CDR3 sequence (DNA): TGTGCCAGCAGCCTCGGGCCGGGACAGGCCTACGAGCAGTACTTC.

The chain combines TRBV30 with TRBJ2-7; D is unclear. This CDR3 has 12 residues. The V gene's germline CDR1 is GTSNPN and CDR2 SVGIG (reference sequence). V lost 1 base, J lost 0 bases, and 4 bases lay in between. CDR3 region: CAWSGASYEQYF. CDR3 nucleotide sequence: TGTGCCTGGAGTGGTGCCTCCTACGAGCAGTACTTC.

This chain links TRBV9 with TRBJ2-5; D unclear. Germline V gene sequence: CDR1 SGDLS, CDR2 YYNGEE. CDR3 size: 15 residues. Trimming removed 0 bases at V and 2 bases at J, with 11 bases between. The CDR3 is CASSVVAGLQETQYF. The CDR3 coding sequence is TGTGCCAGCAGCGTAGTGGCCGGGCTTCAAGAGACCCAGTACTTC. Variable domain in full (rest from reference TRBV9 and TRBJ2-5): DSGVTQTPKHLITATGQRVTLRCSPRSGDLSVYWYQQSLDQGLQFLIQYYNGEERAKGNILERFSAQQFPDLHSELNLSSLELGDSALYFCASSVVAGLQETQYFGPGTRLLVL.

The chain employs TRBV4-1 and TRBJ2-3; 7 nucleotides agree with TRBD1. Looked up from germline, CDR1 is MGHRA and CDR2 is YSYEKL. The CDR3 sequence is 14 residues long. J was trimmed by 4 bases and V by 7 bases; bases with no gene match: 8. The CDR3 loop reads CASTIRQGPDTQYF. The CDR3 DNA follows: TGCGCCAGCACTATACGACAGGGCCCAGATACGCAGTATTTT.

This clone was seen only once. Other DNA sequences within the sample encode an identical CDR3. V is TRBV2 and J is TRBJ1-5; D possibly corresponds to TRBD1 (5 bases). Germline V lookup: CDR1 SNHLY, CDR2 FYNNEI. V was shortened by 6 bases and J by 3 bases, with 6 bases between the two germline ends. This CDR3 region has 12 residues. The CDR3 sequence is CASRGVNQPQHF. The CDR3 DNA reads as TGTGCCAGCAGGGGGGTCAATCAGCCCCAGCATTTT. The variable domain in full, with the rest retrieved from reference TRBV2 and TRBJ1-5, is EPEVTQTPSHQVTQMGQEVILRCVPISNHLYFYWYRQILGQKVEFLVSFYNNEISEKSEIFDDQFSVERPDGSNFTLKIRSTKLEDSAMYFCASRGVNQPQHFGDGTRLSIL.

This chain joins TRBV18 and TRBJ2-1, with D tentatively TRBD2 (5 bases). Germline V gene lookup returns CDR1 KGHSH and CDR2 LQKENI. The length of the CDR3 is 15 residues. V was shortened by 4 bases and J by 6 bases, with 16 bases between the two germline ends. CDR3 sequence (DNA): TGTGCCAGCTCACAGGGCGGGTCGAAGGGCAATGAGCAGTTCTTC. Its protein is CASSQGGSKGNEQFF.

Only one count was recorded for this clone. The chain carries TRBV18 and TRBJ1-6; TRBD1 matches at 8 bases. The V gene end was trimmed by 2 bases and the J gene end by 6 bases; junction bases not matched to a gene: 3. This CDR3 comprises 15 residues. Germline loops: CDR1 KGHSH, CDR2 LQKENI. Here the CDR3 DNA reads TGTGCCAGCTCACCAAGACAGGGGTTTAATTCACCCCTCCACTTT. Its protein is CASSPRQGFNSPLHF.

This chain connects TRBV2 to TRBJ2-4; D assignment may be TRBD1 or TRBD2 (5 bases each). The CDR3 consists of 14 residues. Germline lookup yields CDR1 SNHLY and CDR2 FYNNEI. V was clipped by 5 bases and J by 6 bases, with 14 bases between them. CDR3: CASSHTGLRNIQYF. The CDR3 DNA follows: TGTGCCAGCAGTCATACGGGGCTTAGAAACATTCAGTACTTC.

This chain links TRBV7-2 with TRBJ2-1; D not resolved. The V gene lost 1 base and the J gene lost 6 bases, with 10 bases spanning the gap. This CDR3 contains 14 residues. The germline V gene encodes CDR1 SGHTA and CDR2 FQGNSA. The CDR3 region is CASSLVSLGNEQFF. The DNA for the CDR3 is TGTGCCAGCAGCTTAGTATCGCTGGGCAATGAGCAGTTCTTC.

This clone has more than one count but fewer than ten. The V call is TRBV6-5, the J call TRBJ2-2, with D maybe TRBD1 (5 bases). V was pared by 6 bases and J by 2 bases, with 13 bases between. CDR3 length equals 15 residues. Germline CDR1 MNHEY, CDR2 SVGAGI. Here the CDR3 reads CASSPRAVNTGELFF. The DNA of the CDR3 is TGTGCCAGCAGCCCCAGGGCGGTAAACACCGGGGAGCTGTTTTTT.

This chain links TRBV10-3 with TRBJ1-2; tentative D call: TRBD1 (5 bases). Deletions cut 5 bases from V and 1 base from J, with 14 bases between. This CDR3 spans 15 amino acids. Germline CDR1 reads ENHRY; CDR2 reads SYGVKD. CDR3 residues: CAISIETQVNYGYTF. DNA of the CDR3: TGTGCCATCAGTATTGAAACACAGGTTAACTATGGCTACACCTTC.